The source of this T cell receptor beta chain is a study of identical twins. Worth noting for this clonotype: The target antigen is unknown.

Using its own MiXCR run on the 5' RACE reads, TCRdb lists one record per CDR3 protein. The repertoire consists of 500,000 or so distinct CDR3 sequences, with 20% to 25% occurring once and the leading ten covering around 0.9%. Findings of the study overall: Among beta out-of-frame sequences, excess sharing between twins appeared weaker.

With 5 bases removed from V and 1 base from J, the gap between germline ends came to 13 bases. This CDR3 spans 15 amino acids. The same data also went into a second study, on T cells expressing NK-cell markers. As that report states: In the group of eight sequenced donors, seven were HCMV-seropositive and one was seronegative.

The source material was CD4+ T cells sorted from blood. The TCR comes from a woman under 30 in good health. This chain uses TRBV12-3 or TRBV12-4 with TRBJ2-3; D call uncertain. Here the CDR3 reads CASSRTVRGTDTQYF. The CDR3 nucleotides read TGTGCCAGCAGTCGGACGGTTCGTGGCACAGATACGCAGTATTTT.